This T cell receptor (beta chain) originates from a study of cytomegalovirus exposure and HLA in healthy donors. In the PCR, 60 Vbeta and 13 Jbeta primers were used. TCRdb keeps only in-frame clones here, not all; method: immunoSEQ multiplex PCR. The sample data list some 34,000 clones. Details on this clone: Its antigen remains unknown.

Overall study findings and caveats: One variant, a missense change in DCLRE1C, was linked in a later analysis to TCR beta V- and J-gene trimming.

V lost 5 bases and J lost 5, with 4 bases in between. This CDR3 spans 11 amino acids. Germline V CDR1 and CDR2: MGHRA, YSYEKL. This TCR was recovered from a man aged 35 to 55 in good health and CMV-seronegative. This chain links TRBV4-1 with TRBJ2-1; D is uncertain. The sequencing input was PBMCs. The CDR3 nucleotides are TGCGCCAGCAGCTACAACAATGAGCAGTTCTTC. Its translation: CASSYNNEQFF.